This T cell receptor beta chain came from a study of technical replicates of blood from several donors. Clones were read by immunoSEQ multiplex PCR, and TCRdb kept only the in-frame ones, dropping some. The data hold some 57,000 clones, with roughly 91% observed a single time. Sample: PBMCs. This clonotype originated in a human donor in good health. Some clones in this sample may be carry-over from other donors' samples.

CDR3 nucleotides: TGTGCTAGTGGGGCCGGGACTAGCGTCCTCACAGATACGCAGTATTTT. This encodes CASGAGTSVLTDTQYF. The rearrangement links TRBV12-5 to TRBJ2-3; TRBD2 aligns across 10 bases. Germline loops: CDR1 LGHNT, CDR2 FRNRAP. The CDR3 has 16 residues. The junction had 8 bases not matched to a gene; V was cut back by 6 bases and J by 2 bases.